The T cell receptor (beta chain) under discussion was sequenced for a study of blood T cell repertoires in COVID-19. Study background: Specimens from acute and convalescent COVID-19 originated in the United States, Italy and Spain. The analysed material was cDNA or gDNA that came from T cells, B-cell-depleted T cells, or PBMCs.

This clone was picked up one time. There are 14 residues in the CDR3. V was clipped by 4 bases and J by 4 bases, with 11 bases between them. CDR1 SGHTA and CDR2 FQGNSA come from the germline V gene. In the original analysis: Counts of nucleated cells, estimated from reference gene primer amplification, were obtained. Produced via immunoSEQ multiplex PCR; TCRdb's table is partial and in-frame only. V, J and clone size reflect that table, while D and trimming were determined from the DNA. The sample carries under 200,000 clones, approximately 84% recorded once. The TCR sequence derives from a woman older than 75 with acute or convalescent COVID-19. The sequenced sample was peripheral blood. This chain uses TRBV7-2 with TRBJ2-4, with a possible D match to TRBD1 (6 bases). CDR3 protein: CASSSLGAKNIQYF. CDR3 bases: TGTGCCAGCAGCTCCTTGGGGGCTAAAAACATTCAGTACTTC.